What follows are 10 T cell receptor beta chains derived from one specimen sequenced in a study of PD-1 blockade in classical Hodgkin lymphoma. Data came from immunoSEQ multiplex PCR; TCRdb stores just in-frame clones and leaves some out. The table records 75,000 to 100,000 clones, about four fifths of them present only once. Brentuximab vedotin exposure varied, and every patient relapsed after autologous stem cell transplantation. The sample was peripheral blood mononuclear cells (PBMCs), taken before the second cycle of nivolumab. All receptors derive from a human donor with classical Hodgkin lymphoma.

The chain is built from TRBV7-2 and TRBJ2-7; D unresolved. The CDR3 covers 14 residues. Germline V gene sequence: CDR1 SGHTA, CDR2 FQGNSA. Trimming took 4 bases from V and 4 from J, leaving 14 bases between them. This CDR3 is CASSSMQSGYEQYF. The CDR3 DNA follows: TGTGCCAGCAGCTCTATGCAATCGGGTTACGAGCAGTACTTC.

This clone was detected only a few times. The chain employs TRBV6-1 and TRBJ1-5; D is perhaps TRBD1 (5 bases). Trimming removed 7 bases at V and 5 bases at J, with 12 bases between. Germline loops: CDR1 MNHNS, CDR2 SASEGT. This CDR3 contains 13 residues. The CDR3 DNA follows: TGTGCCAGCACCCGGTCGGGGGATCAGCCCCAGCATTTT. It specifies CASTRSGDQPQHF.

V usage is TRBV7-9 and J usage is TRBJ1-2; D perhaps matches TRBD1 (6 bases). Germline V gene lookup returns CDR1 SEHNR and CDR2 FQNEAQ (reference sequence). V lost 5 bases, J lost 4 bases, and 14 bases lay in between. The CDR3 totals 14 residues. The CDR3 is CASSRDILRYGYTF. The DNA for the CDR3 is TGTGCCAGCAGCCGGGACATTTTACGCTATGGCTACACCTTC.

The chain links TRBV21-1 to TRBJ2-2; the D call of TRBD1 is as the table states it, not checked on the DNA. TRBV21-1 is classified as a pseudogene. CDR3 length equals 17 residues. The CDR3 bases are TGTGCCAGCAGCACAACCCGGCCCCAGGGGGCAGGCGGGGAGCTGTTTTTT. This codes for CASSTTRPQGAGGELFF.

In this sample, this clone turned up once. The rearrangement joins TRBV7-8 to TRBJ1-1; TRBD1 matches 11 bases. Germline CDR1 reads SGHVS; CDR2 reads FQNEAQ. CDR3 size: 14 residues. V lost 5 bases and J lost 6; bases outside the gene matches: 5. The CDR3 reads CASSGQGARAEAFF. CDR3 coding DNA: TGTGCCAGCAGCGGACAGGGGGCGCGGGCTGAAGCTTTCTTT. The entire variable domain, with the rest obtained from reference TRBV7-8 and TRBJ1-1, is as follows: GAGVSQSPRYKVAKRGQDVALRCDPISGHVSLFWYQQALGQGPEFLTYFQNEAQLDKSGLPSDRFFAERPEGSVSTLKIQRTQQEDSAVYLCASSGQGARAEAFFGQGTRLTVV.

The chain recombines TRBV4-1 with TRBJ2-7; D ambiguous. The length of the CDR3 is 14 residues. Trimming removed 1 base at V and 6 bases at J, with 13 bases between. Germline V gene sequence: CDR1 MGHRA, CDR2 YSYEKL. The CDR3 loop reads CASSQGDGVGEQYF. Written as DNA, the CDR3 is TGCGCCAGCAGCCAAGGAGACGGTGTGGGCGAGCAGTACTTC.

The chain is built from TRBV5-1 and TRBJ2-7; TRBD2 agrees at 7 bases. Germline V gives CDR1 SGHRS, CDR2 YFSETQ. The CDR3 extends over 14 amino acids. J was trimmed by 7 bases and V by 0 bases; bases with no gene match: 7. The CDR3 DNA follows: TGCGCCAGCAGCTTGGCCGGGGAGGGACTGGAGCAGTACTTC. Translation gives CASSLAGEGLEQYF.

The J gene is TRBJ2-3, the V gene TRBV10-2; TRBD2 matches at 7 bases. V lost 6 bases, J lost 2 bases, and 8 bases stayed unmatched. The CDR3 covers 15 residues. CDR1 and CDR2 from the germline V gene are WSHSY and SAAADI. The CDR3 coding sequence is TGCGCCAGCAGGGCCGGCGGGAGATTCACAGATACGCAGTATTTT. Translating it yields CASRAGGRFTDTQYF.

Concerning this clone: Germline and junction disagree at one end, which may indicate a read error. The rearrangement links TRBV19 to TRBJ1-3, with a tentative D call TRBD1 (6 bases). The CDR3 totals 14 residues. Germline V gives CDR1 LNHDA, CDR2 SQIVND (reference sequence). The CDR3 DNA sequence: TGTGCCAGGAGTACAGGGCTCGCTGGAAACACCATATATTTT. Translating it yields CARSTGLAGNTIYF. Variable domain in full (rest from reference TRBV19 and TRBJ1-3): DGGITQSPKYLFRKEGQNVTLSCEQNLNHDAMYWYRQDPGQGLRLIYYSQIVNDFQKGDIAEGYSVSREKKESFPLTVTSAQKNPTAFYLCARSTGLAGNTIYFGEGSWLTVV.

This chain joins TRBV15 and TRBJ2-7; no clear D. Germline values: CDR1 LNHNV, CDR2 YYDKDF (reference sequence). Trimming cost V 5 bases and J 2 bases, with 10 bases left between them. The CDR3 is 13 amino acids. The CDR3 sequence: CATSGTITYEQYF. The CDR3 nucleotides are TGTGCCACCAGCGGCACAATCACCTACGAGCAGTACTTC.